This TCR beta chain stems from a study of T-cell reconstitution after alpha-beta-depleted transplantation in children. Preparing the TCRbeta library involved the use of unique molecular identifiers. TCRdb itself ran the PCR reads through MiXCR, one entry per CDR3 protein. This sample has a few hundred thousand distinct CDR3 sequences, with 15% to 20% found just once. This CDR3 has 12 amino acids. From germline, CDR1 is DFQATT and CDR2 SNEGSKA (reference sequence). The germline V and J ends were trimmed by 2 bases and 4 bases, with 5 bases remaining between them. General study findings and limits: Expanded clones from the graft, numbering several hundred, reportedly supplied alpha-beta T cells about two months after transplant.

This clonotype was detected only a few times. What it binds is not known. V and J are TRBV20-1 and TRBJ2-2; D is undetermined. This specimen was PBMCs, mostly from graft donor cells, taken 360 days after TCRalphabeta/CD19-depleted stem cell transplant. The receptor was isolated from a boy in the first two years of life who had a stem cell transplant for Wiskott-Aldrich syndrome, so the T cells may come from the graft donor. The CDR3: CSARWSTGELFF. CDR3 sequence (DNA): TGCAGTGCTAGATGGAGCACCGGGGAGCTGTTTTTT.